This T cell receptor (beta chain) was retrieved from a study of blood T cell repertoires in COVID-19. Across the study: The origin of the acute and convalescent COVID-19 samples was the United States, Italy and Spain. T cells, B-cell-depleted T cells, or PBMCs provided the cDNA or gDNA that served as material.

Original processing methods: Quantification of nucleated cells was approximated via reference gene primer amplification. TCRdb's copy holds only in-frame clones and misses some; the assay was immunoSEQ multiplex PCR. V, J and clone size are those of that table, while D and trimming were read from the DNA. This sample has around 50,000 clones, with about 90% found just once. This clone was counted a single time. The germline V gene has CDR1 SGHRS and CDR2 YFSETQ. This CDR3 region has 15 residues. V was pared by 4 bases and J by 5 bases, with 19 bases between. The sample consisted of peripheral blood. The receptor was derived from a human donor in a cohort sampled during active COVID-19. The V gene is TRBV5-1, the J gene TRBJ2-7; D possibly corresponds to TRBD2 (7 bases). DNA for the CDR3: TGCGCCAGCAGCCCGGGGGGCAGTTCGTGGAACGAGCAGTACTTC. Translating gives CASSPGGSSWNEQYF.